The 27 T cell receptor beta chains listed next were all sequenced from one sample in a study of cytomegalovirus exposure and HLA in healthy donors. This PCR relied on a set of 60 Vbeta primers and 13 Jbeta primers. The table came from immunoSEQ multiplex PCR; TCRdb's copy has only in-frame clones and leaves some out. The sample includes 150,000 to 200,000 clones, over 70% of them seen just once. The sample consisted of PBMCs. Source of these receptors: a woman in her forties or fifties in good health and CMV-seropositive.

The J gene is TRBJ1-2, the V gene TRBV5-4, with D uncertain. Trimming took off 2 bases at V and 7 bases at J, with 9 bases between the two ends. The CDR3 is 12 residues long. The germline V gene has CDR1 SGHNT and CDR2 YYREEE (reference sequence). The CDR3 loop reads CASSFGFGGYTF. In nucleotides, the CDR3 is TGTGCCAGCAGCTTCGGGTTCGGTGGCTACACCTTC.

This rearrangement joins TRBV9 to TRBJ2-2; D is possibly TRBD1 (6 bases). Deletions cut 5 bases from V and 3 bases from J, with 11 bases between. CDR1 is SGDLS, CDR2 YYNGEE, per germline. The CDR3 sequence is 14 residues long. The CDR3 sequence: CASSQGPHTGELFF. The CDR3 DNA follows: TGTGCCAGCAGTCAGGGGCCGCACACCGGGGAGCTGTTTTTT.

The chain is built from TRBV5-4 and TRBJ1-1; TRBD1 agrees at 10 bases. Losses at the gene ends were 1 base for V and 11 bases for J; bases not matched to a gene: 14. CDR3 length: 16 residues. From germline, CDR1 is SGHNT and CDR2 YYREEE (reference sequence). CDR3: CASSLLFADRGREAFF. The CDR3 DNA is TGTGCCAGCAGCTTGTTATTTGCGGACAGGGGGAGAGAGGCTTTCTTT. Complete variable domain (other parts from reference TRBV5-4 and TRBJ1-1): ETGVTQSPTHLIKTRGQQVTLRCSSQSGHNTVSWYQQALGQGPQFIFQYYREEENGRGNFPPRFSGLQFPNYSSELNVNALELDDSALYLCASSLLFADRGREAFFGQGTRLTVV.

V gene TRBV28 combines with J gene TRBJ2-1; the match to TRBD1 covers 7 bases. The CDR3 runs to 14 residues. The trim removed 3 bases at V and 8 bases at J, leaving 7 bases unmatched. The germline V gene has CDR1 MDHEN and CDR2 SYDVKM. In nucleotides, the CDR3 is TGTGCCAGCAGTTTTACAGGGGTGGCCGATGAGCAGTTCTTC. Its translation is CASSFTGVADEQFF.

The rearrangement uses TRBV4-1 and TRBJ2-3; 8 nucleotides agree with TRBD2. The CDR3 contains 18 residues. Germline V lookup: CDR1 MGHRA, CDR2 YSYEKL. The V gene end was trimmed by 0 bases and the J gene end by 5 bases; junction bases not matched to a gene: 13. The CDR3 DNA reads as TGCGCCAGCAGCCAAGATCTGCCGAGCGGGGGTATCGGAGATACGCAGTATTTT. Amino acids: CASSQDLPSGGIGDTQYF.

The chain couples TRBV18 to TRBJ2-2; a possible D gene is TRBD1 (5 bases). Trimming stripped 6 bases from V and 7 bases from J, with 12 bases between. CDR3 length: 13 residues. The germline V gene encodes CDR1 KGHSH and CDR2 LQKENI. This CDR3 is CASSSTGDGELFF. DNA for the CDR3: TGTGCCAGCTCTAGTACAGGTGACGGGGAGCTGTTTTTT. The full variable domain, in which reference TRBV18 and TRBJ2-2 provide the parts outside the CDR3, is NAGVMQNPRHLVRRRGQEARLRCSPMKGHSHVYWYRQLPEEGLKFMVYLQKENIIDESGMPKERFSAEFPKEGPSILRIQQVVRGDSAAYFCASSSTGDGELFFGEGSRLTVL.

V usage is TRBV9 and J usage is TRBJ2-3, with TRBD1 identical over 7 bases. V shed 0 bases and J 4 bases; nucleotides not matched to a gene: 2. The CDR3 has 14 residues. Germline CDR1 SGDLS, CDR2 YYNGEE. CDR3 protein: CASSVEGGSDTQYF. CDR3 DNA sequence: TGTGCCAGCAGCGTAGAAGGGGGCTCAGATACGCAGTATTTT. Complete variable domain (other parts from reference TRBV9 and TRBJ2-3): DSGVTQTPKHLITATGQRVTLRCSPRSGDLSVYWYQQSLDQGLQFLIQYYNGEERAKGNILERFSAQQFPDLHSELNLSSLELGDSALYFCASSVEGGSDTQYFGPGTRLTVL.

This rearrangement joins TRBV5-7 to TRBJ2-7; D is possibly TRBD1 (6 bases). TRBV5-7 is assigned to the ORF class and has an uncertain function. The V gene lost 4 bases and the J gene lost 1 base, with 15 bases spanning the gap. This CDR3 has 15 residues. The CDR3 region is CASSRGTFSSYEQYF. The CDR3 DNA follows: TGTGCCAGCAGCAGGGGGACATTCTCATCCTACGAGCAGTACTTC.

The chain is built from TRBV2 and TRBJ2-1; D may be TRBD2 (6 bases). The V end lost 7 bases, the J end lost 3 bases, and 16 bases lay between the germline ends. Germline loops: CDR1 SNHLY, CDR2 FYNNEI. The length of the CDR3 is 15 residues. Written as DNA, the CDR3 is TGTGCCAGCATCCAAAGTGGAGGGATCTACAATGAGCAGTTCTTC. Translated, it gives CASIQSGGIYNEQFF.

The chain links TRBV5-1 to TRBJ1-2; TRBD1 might be the D (6 bases). The CDR3 has 14 amino acids. Looked up from germline, CDR1 is SGHRS and CDR2 is YFSETQ. Trimming left V 4 bases short and J 0 bases short, with 10 bases between. CDR3 sequence reads: CASSTQGSNYGYTF. As DNA, the CDR3 is TGCGCCAGCAGCACACAGGGCTCTAACTATGGCTACACCTTC.

The chain uses TRBV4-1 and TRBJ2-5, with D unresolved. The CDR3 has 16 residues. The V gene lost 3 bases and the J gene lost 1 base, with 15 bases spanning the gap. Germline V lookup: CDR1 MGHRA, CDR2 YSYEKL. This CDR3 reads CASSQRGDSLQETQYF. The CDR3 DNA reads as TGCGCCAGCAGCCAGAGAGGAGACTCCCTCCAAGAGACCCAGTACTTC.

The chain uses TRBV5-4 and TRBJ1-1; tentative D call: TRBD1 (6 bases). The CDR3 runs 14 residues. V lost 4 bases and J lost 2, with 12 bases in between. The germline V gene has CDR1 SGHNT and CDR2 YYREEE (reference sequence). In nucleotides, the CDR3 is TGTGCCAGCAGCCCCGGACAGATTAACACTGAAGCTTTCTTT. It specifies CASSPGQINTEAFF.

The rearrangement links TRBV30 to TRBJ2-5; possible D gene TRBD2, 6 bases. The CDR3 length is 15 residues. CDR1 and CDR2 from the germline V gene are GTSNPN and SVGIG (reference sequence). Trimming removed 0 bases at V and 4 bases at J, with 15 bases between. Here the CDR3 reads CAWSVIRGSGETQYF. Written as DNA, the CDR3 is TGTGCCTGGAGTGTAATACGGGGGTCGGGAGAGACCCAGTACTTC.

The chain recombines TRBV2 with TRBJ2-5, with no clear D. The J call may be wrong; the DNA end is better matched by TRBJ2-7. Germline loops: CDR1 SNHLY, CDR2 FYNNEI. This CDR3 spans 13 amino acids. In DNA, the CDR3 is TGTGCCAGCACCAGCGTCTCTACCTACGAGCAGTACTTC. Its protein is CASTSVSTYEQYF.

Here the CDR3 DNA reads TGTGCCAGCAGCGTCAGGGGGTACCAAGAGACCCAGTACTTC. It codes for CASSVRGYQETQYF. The V gene is TRBV5-6, the J gene TRBJ2-5, with TRBD1 matching over 7 bases. The CDR3 length is 14 residues. The germline V gene encodes CDR1 SGHDT and CDR2 YYEEEE. Losses at the gene ends were 4 bases for V and 0 bases for J; bases not matched to a gene: 3.

The J gene is TRBJ1-6, the V gene TRBV14; 8 bases match TRBD1. V trimming: 1 base; J trimming: 10 bases; junction bases outside the gene matches: 6. The CDR3 covers 15 residues. Germline loops: CDR1 SGHDN, CDR2 FVKESK. The CDR3 DNA is TGTGCCAGCAGCCAAGGCAGGGACAGGTACTCACCCCTCCACTTT. Translated, it gives CASSQGRDRYSPLHF.

V is TRBV6-1 and J is TRBJ1-5, with D possibly matching TRBD1 (5 bases). Germline CDR1 and CDR2: MNHNS and SASEGT. Deletions cut 2 bases from V and 2 bases from J, with 10 bases between. The CDR3 sequence is 15 residues long. The CDR3 nucleotides are TGTGCCAGCAGTGAAATTGTAGGGGGCAATCAGCCCCAGCATTTT. Protein sequence: CASSEIVGGNQPQHF.

The chain couples TRBV27 to TRBJ1-3, with D perhaps matching TRBD1 (5 bases). The CDR3 is made up of 15 amino acids. The V end lost 2 bases, the J end lost 0 bases, and 8 bases lay between the germline ends. Germline assignment: CDR1 MNHEY and CDR2 SMNVEV (reference sequence). The CDR3 nucleotides are TGTGCCAGCAGTTTAGGGGGACTCTCTGGAAACACCATATATTTT. Translating gives CASSLGGLSGNTIYF.

The CDR3 coding sequence is TGTGCCAGCAGTTCTGGGACAGGGGGCATTAATGGCTACACCTTC. Translated: CASSSGTGGINGYTF. The chain recombines TRBV27 with TRBJ1-2, with 12 nucleotides matching TRBD1. The germline gives CDR1 MNHEY, CDR2 SMNVEV (reference sequence). V shed 4 bases and J 6 bases; nucleotides not matched to a gene: 6. The CDR3 is made up of 15 amino acids.

This clone was counted a few times. The V call is TRBV14, the J call TRBJ2-2, with 9 bases fitting TRBD2. CDR1 and CDR2 (germline): SGHDN, FVKESK. V trimming: 2 bases; J trimming: 1 base; junction bases outside the gene matches: 5. The CDR3 runs to 17 residues. CDR3 loop: CASSQLLAGRNTGELFF. The CDR3 nucleotides are TGTGCCAGCAGCCAACTCCTAGCGGGGAGGAACACCGGGGAGCTGTTTTTT.

The genes are TRBV15 and TRBJ2-1, with TRBD2 matching 9 bases. The CDR3 has 15 residues. The germline V gene has CDR1 LNHNV and CDR2 YYDKDF (reference sequence). Trimming took 6 bases from V and 8 from J; bases not matched to a gene: 11. The DNA of the CDR3 is TGTGCCACCAGTTCCCAGCGGGGGGCTCGTTATGAGCAGTTCTTC. Translating it yields CATSSQRGARYEQFF. Full variable domain (outside the CDR3, taken from reference TRBV15 and TRBJ2-1): DAMVIQNPRYQVTQFGKPVTLSCSQTLNHNVMYWYQQKSSQAPKLLFHYYDKDFNNEADTPDNFQSRRPNTSFCFLDIRSPGLGDTAMYLCATSSQRGARYEQFFGPGTRLTVL.

The rearrangement uses TRBV15 and TRBJ2-2; 9 bases map to TRBD2. V lost 3 bases to trimming and J lost 4 bases; unmatched junction nucleotides: 3. Germline lookup yields CDR1 LNHNV and CDR2 YYDKDF (reference sequence). The CDR3 runs 15 residues. DNA of the CDR3: TGTGCCACCAGCAGCAGCGGGGGGCGCACCGGGGAGCTGTTTTTT. Protein product: CATSSSGGRTGELFF.

This chain links TRBV5-1 with TRBJ1-2, with D uncertain. The V gene's germline CDR1 is SGHRS and CDR2 YFSETQ. V was pared by 0 bases and J by 3 bases, with 12 bases between. The CDR3 consists of 15 residues. In nucleotides, the CDR3 is TGCGCCAGCAGCTTGGACTTCTCCCACCACTATGGCTACACCTTC. Residues: CASSLDFSHHYGYTF.

The J gene is TRBJ2-3, the V gene TRBV6-6; no clear D gene. Germline CDR1 is MNHNY and CDR2 is SVGAGI (reference sequence). With 5 bases removed from V and 4 bases from J, the gap between germline ends came to 10 bases. This CDR3 has 13 residues. CDR3: CASSNYSPDTQYF. The DNA of the CDR3 is TGTGCCAGCAGTAACTATAGCCCAGATACGCAGTATTTT.

The rearrangement uses TRBV6-6 and TRBJ2-3; no clear D gene. The CDR3 runs 14 residues. V was cut by 6 bases and J by 8 bases, with 18 bases left in between. CDR1 and CDR2 (germline): MNHNY, SVGAGI (reference sequence). This CDR3 reads CASSLSTSAGTQYF. CDR3 nucleotide sequence: TGTGCCAGCAGCCTGTCTACGAGTGCCGGTACGCAGTATTTT.

The rearrangement uses TRBV15 and TRBJ1-1, with no clear D. This CDR3 is 16 amino acids long. Germline V CDR1 and CDR2: LNHNV, YYDKDF (reference sequence). V was clipped by 0 bases and J by 0 bases, with 11 bases between them. The CDR3 loop reads CATSRDFVSLNTEAFF. CDR3 coding DNA: TGTGCCACCAGCAGAGATTTTGTCAGTTTGAACACTGAAGCTTTCTTT. The full variable domain, its missing parts supplied by reference TRBV15 and TRBJ1-1, is DAMVIQNPRYQVTQFGKPVTLSCSQTLNHNVMYWYQQKSSQAPKLLFHYYDKDFNNEADTPDNFQSRRPNTSFCFLDIRSPGLGDTAMYLCATSRDFVSLNTEAFFGQGTRLTVV.

V is TRBV6-6 and J is TRBJ1-6, with TRBD1 identical over 7 bases. Germline lookup yields CDR1 MNHNY and CDR2 SVGAGI (reference sequence). V lost 2 bases and J lost 9; bases outside the gene matches: 7. This CDR3 comprises 15 residues. The CDR3 nucleotides read TGTGCCAGCAGTTACGCGGTAGGGGGCCTTTCACCCCTCCACTTT. Translated: CASSYAVGGLSPLHF.